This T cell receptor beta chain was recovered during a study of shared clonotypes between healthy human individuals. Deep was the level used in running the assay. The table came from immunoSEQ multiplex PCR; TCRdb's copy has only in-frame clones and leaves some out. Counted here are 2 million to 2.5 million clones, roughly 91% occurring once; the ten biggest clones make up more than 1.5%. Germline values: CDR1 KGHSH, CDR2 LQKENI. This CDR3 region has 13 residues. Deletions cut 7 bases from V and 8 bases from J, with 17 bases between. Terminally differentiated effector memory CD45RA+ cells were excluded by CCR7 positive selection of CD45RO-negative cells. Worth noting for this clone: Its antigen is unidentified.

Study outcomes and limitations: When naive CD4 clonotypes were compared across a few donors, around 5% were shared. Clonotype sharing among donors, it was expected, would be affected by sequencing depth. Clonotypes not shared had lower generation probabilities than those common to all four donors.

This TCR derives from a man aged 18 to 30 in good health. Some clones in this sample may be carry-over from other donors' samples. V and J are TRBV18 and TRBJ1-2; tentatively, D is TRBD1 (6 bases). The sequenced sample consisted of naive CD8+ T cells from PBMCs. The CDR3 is CASLPGGAYGYTF. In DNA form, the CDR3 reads TGTGCCAGCTTGCCGGGGGGCGCTTACGGCTACACCTTC. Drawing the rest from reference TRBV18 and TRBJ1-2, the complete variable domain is NAGVMQNPRHLVRRRGQEARLRCSPMKGHSHVYWYRQLPEEGLKFMVYLQKENIIDESGMPKERFSAEFPKEGPSILRIQQVVRGDSAAYFCASLPGGAYGYTFGSGTRLTVV.